This TCR beta chain was captured in a study of low-dose radiotherapy and immunotherapy resistance in tumors. Study context: Each fraction given to Cohort 2 every two weeks delivered 1 Gy, and the total reached 13 Gy over 26 weeks. Intravenous cyclophosphamide at 200 mg/m2 preceded radiation and immunotherapy by one day, every two weeks.

The CDR3 consists of 13 residues. V lost 7 bases and J lost 3, with 13 bases in between. Germline V gene lookup returns CDR1 SGHRS and CDR2 YFSETQ. Time point described: before trial treatment. Eligibility was restricted to patients presenting with advanced solid tumors that lacked tumor-infiltrating lymphocytes. Gene-specific TRAV and TRBV primers were used for first-strand cDNA, covering alpha and beta chains. Amplification, which lasted 15 to 20 PCR cycles, used a constant-region primer and V-primer adapter to amplify TCRs. TCRdb reanalysed the reads using MiXCR and keeps one entry per CDR3 protein. The data hold tens of thousands of distinct CDR3 sequences, with 25% observed a single time. To note about this clonotype: Possible read error: a much larger clone is one base away.

The chain uses TRBV5-1 and TRBJ1-1, with a tentative D call TRBD1 (6 bases). The starting material was PBMCs, obtained before treatment. The sequence was obtained from a male donor with prostate cancer. The CDR3 here is CASGEQGHTEAFF. The CDR3 nucleotides read TGCGCCAGCGGCGAACAGGGCCACACTGAAGCTTTCTTT.